This T cell receptor (beta chain) was retrieved from a study of CD8 T cells in ankylosing spondylitis. This clonotype was picked up many times. Its cognate antigen is unknown. Generation of TCR beta libraries employed quantitative 5'-RACE incorporating molecular barcodes. One entry per CDR3 protein results from TCRdb running MiXCR on the 5' RACE reads. The sample includes 300,000 to 400,000 distinct CDR3 sequences, more than 9% of them seen just once. Study-level points and caveats: Within matched ankylosing spondylitis synovial fluid, disease-linked clones were reportedly significantly enriched. Prior work had noted some motif variants in reactive arthritis blood and synovial fluid. A TCR beta motif of fewer than ten highly homologous variants appeared characteristic of ankylosing spondylitis blood.

CDR3 length equals 12 residues. Germline V gene data show CDR1 as DFQATT and CDR2 as SNEGSKA (reference sequence). Trimming removed 3 bases from V and 6 bases from J, with 11 bases in between. The sequence came from a female donor with ankylosing spondylitis or in good health (not recorded which). The sample was blood, either unsorted or a sorted T cell fraction (not recorded which). The chain uses TRBV20-1 and TRBJ1-2, with D possibly being TRBD1 (5 bases). This chain's CDR3 is CSASPLRDGYTF. The CDR3 DNA sequence: TGCAGTGCTAGCCCCCTCAGGGATGGCTACACCTTC.